Listed below are T cell receptor beta chains from one sample, sequenced in a study of blood T cells in healthy people across ages. Using its own MiXCR run on the 5' RACE reads, TCRdb lists one record per CDR3 protein. The table shows 1,500,000 or so distinct CDR3 sequences, with almost 60% occurring only once. Sequencing was carried out using blood. Receptors originate from a man aged 18 to 29 in good health. Both conserved end residues are part of each CDR3. D genes are given only for firm matches. Clone size appears in some rows only: once, few, many, or a class for an expanded clone.

clone size | D gene | J gene | V gene | CDR3 protein | CDR3 DNA
few | TRBD2 | TRBJ2-7 | TRBV12-3/TRBV12-4 | CASSFTGMLAGGSYEQYF | TGTGCCAGCAGTTTTACGGGGATGCTAGCGGGAGGCTCCTACGAGCAGTACTTC
. | . | TRBJ2-1 | TRBV27 | CASINRRASGNEQFF | TGTGCCAGCATTAACCGGAGGGCCTCGGGCAATGAGCAGTTCTTC
. | . | TRBJ2-3 | TRBV10-3 | CAISVQGSGTDTQYF | TGTGCCATCAGTGTGCAGGGGTCGGGCACAGATACGCAGTATTTT
. | . | TRBJ1-2 | TRBV20-1 | CSARDADSPFGYTF | TGCAGTGCTAGAGATGCCGACAGTCCCTTCGGCTACACCTTC
. | . | TRBJ2-1 | TRBV6-1 | CASRDREGNYNEQFF | TGTGCCAGCAGGGACAGGGAGGGAAACTACAATGAGCAGTTCTTC
. | . | TRBJ2-7 | TRBV29-1 | CSVEGRARNEQYF | TGCAGCGTTGAAGGTAGGGCAAGAAACGAGCAGTACTTC
. | . | TRBJ2-1 | TRBV24-1 | CATSDPGTNSYNEQFF | TGTGCCACCAGTGACCCAGGGACAAACTCCTACAATGAGCAGTTCTTC
. | TRBD1 | TRBJ1-3 | TRBV20-1 | CSALGGQPGNTIYF | TGCAGTGCTTTAGGGGGACAGCCTGGAAACACCATATATTTT
few | . | TRBJ2-7 | TRBV29-1 | CSVQLERNEQYF | TGCAGCGTTCAATTGGAGCGGAACGAGCAGTACTTC
few | TRBD2 | TRBJ2-5 | TRBV6-5 | CASSYLTSGEETQYF | TGTGCCAGCAGTTACTTGACTAGCGGGGAAGAGACCCAGTACTTC
few | . | TRBJ2-5 | TRBV9 | CASSVDIQETQYF | TGTGCCAGCAGCGTTGATATACAAGAGACCCAGTACTTC
. | . | TRBJ2-7 | TRBV20-1 | CSARDARVLYEQYF | TGCAGTGCTAGAGATGCCAGGGTATTGTACGAGCAGTACTTC
. | TRBD2 | TRBJ2-5 | TRBV20-1 | CSATTRLAYLETQYF | TGCAGTGCTACCACTCGACTAGCGTACTTGGAGACCCAGTACTTC
. | . | TRBJ2-7 | TRBV12-3/TRBV12-4 | CASSYIGTSYEQYF | TGTGCCAGCAGTTATATAGGGACCTCCTACGAGCAGTACTTC
. | . | TRBJ2-7 | TRBV4-1 | CASGPGIEQYF | TGCGCCAGCGGCCCAGGGATCGAGCAGTACTTC
. | . | TRBJ2-1 | TRBV5-1 | CASSKSGTEQFF | TGCGCCAGCAGTAAGAGCGGGACAGAGCAGTTCTTC
. | TRBD1 | TRBJ2-7 | TRBV29-1 | CSIGTGLTYEQYF | TGCAGCATAGGGACAGGGTTGACCTACGAGCAGTACTTC
. | . | TRBJ2-3 | TRBV20-1 | CSAPIIAGSALTDTQYF | TGCAGTGCTCCTATCATCGCGGGGAGCGCCCTCACAGATACGCAGTATTTT
. | . | TRBJ1-2 | TRBV21-1 | CASSSCLREQGVGYTF | TGTGCCAGCAGCTCCTGCCTTCGGGAACAGGGGGTTGGCTACACCTTC
. | TRBD1 | TRBJ2-7 | TRBV6-5 | CASSYSDRPDEQYF | TGTGCCAGCAGTTACTCGGACAGGCCCGACGAGCAGTACTTC
. | TRBD2 | TRBJ2-1 | TRBV5-1 | CASSVGTSLDEQFF | TGCGCCAGCAGCGTGGGGACTAGTTTGGATGAGCAGTTCTTC
. | TRBD2 | TRBJ2-5 | TRBV6-6 | CASSYSPPGRASETQYF | TGTGCCAGCAGTTACTCCCCCCCCGGGAGGGCCTCAGAGACCCAGTACTTC
. | TRBD2 | TRBJ2-7 | TRBV7-9 | CASSFGLAASDEQYF | TGTGCCAGCAGCTTCGGACTAGCGGCCTCCGACGAGCAGTACTTC
. | . | TRBJ1-1 | TRBV25-1 | CASSELEGSEAFF | TGTGCCAGCAGTGAATTGGAGGGTTCGGAAGCTTTCTTT
few | . | TRBJ2-4 | TRBV29-1 | CSVEEGNVVTKNIQYF | TGCAGCGTTGAAGAAGGAAATGTCGTAACCAAAAACATTCAGTACTTC
. | . | TRBJ2-5 | TRBV7-2 | CASSIGQLQETQCF | TGTGCCAGCAGCATCGGACAGCTTCAAGAGACCCAGTGCTTC
. | TRBD1 | TRBJ1-2 | TRBV12-3/TRBV12-4 | CASSEGQGDYTF | TGTGCCAGCAGTGAGGGACAGGGTGACTACACCTTC
few | . | TRBJ2-1 | TRBV20-1 | CSARGPGDTYNEQFF | TGCAGTGCTAGAGGTCCAGGGGATACCTACAATGAGCAGTTCTTC
. | TRBD2 | TRBJ2-4 | TRBV24-1 | CATSDFWLAGLMREQYF | TGTGCCACCAGTGATTTTTGGCTAGCGGGGCTCATGAGGGAGCAGTACTTC